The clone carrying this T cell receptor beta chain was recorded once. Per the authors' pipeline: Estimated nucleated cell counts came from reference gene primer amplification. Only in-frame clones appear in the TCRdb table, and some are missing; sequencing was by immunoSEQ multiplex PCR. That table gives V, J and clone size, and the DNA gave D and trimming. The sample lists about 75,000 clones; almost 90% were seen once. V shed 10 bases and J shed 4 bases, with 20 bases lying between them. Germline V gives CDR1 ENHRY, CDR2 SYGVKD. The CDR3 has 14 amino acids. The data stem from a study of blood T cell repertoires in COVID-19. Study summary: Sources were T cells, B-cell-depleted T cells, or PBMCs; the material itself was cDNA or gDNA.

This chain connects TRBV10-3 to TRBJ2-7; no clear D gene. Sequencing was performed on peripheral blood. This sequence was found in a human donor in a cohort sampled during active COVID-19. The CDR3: CASQSSVVLYEQYF. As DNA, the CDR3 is TGTGCCAGCCAATCGTCTGTAGTATTATACGAGCAGTACTTC.